The source of this T cell receptor beta chain is a study of blood T cell repertoires in COVID-19. Study-wide background: Acute and convalescent COVID-19 samples came from the United States, Italy and Spain. T cells, B-cell-depleted T cells, or PBMCs provided the cDNA or gDNA that served as material.

Seattle's cohort entered during active infection and was followed longitudinally. V was clipped by 1 base and J by 7 bases, with 5 bases between them. CDR3 length equals 12 residues. From germline, CDR1 is LNHNV and CDR2 YYDKDF (reference sequence). Source study methods: The assay estimated nucleated cells by amplifying reference gene primers. The assay was immunoSEQ multiplex PCR, and TCRdb's table has in-frame clones only and misses some. D and trimming come from the DNA, and the V and J calls and clone size come from that table. The sample lists approximately 260,000 clones; approximately 89% were seen once. A single count supports this clone.

This clonotype was sampled from a woman aged 70-85 years with COVID-19, enrolled during active disease. The sample taken for sequencing was peripheral blood. The rearrangement joins TRBV15 to TRBJ2-1; no clear D gene. Written as DNA, the CDR3 is TGTGCCACCAGCAGAGTCGGGAATGAGCAGTTCTTC. Amino acid sequence: CATSRVGNEQFF.